The 11 T cell receptor beta chains reported below all come from one sample, sequenced in a study of blood T cells in healthy people across ages. The use of a sample-barcoded 5' primer and a J-beta primer mix characterized a second PCR of 7 to 11 cycles. TCRdb ran MiXCR on the 5' RACE reads and lists one entry per CDR3 protein. The sample yields 750,000 to 850,000 distinct CDR3 sequences, roughly 25% seen once. These data are also associated with another study on T cells of mothers and their children.

The sample consisted of blood. These receptor sequences come from a boy aged 5-17 years in good health.

This chain joins TRBV5-1 and TRBJ2-5, with a weak D call TRBD2 (7 bases). The length of the CDR3 is 15 residues. Germline loops: CDR1 SGHRS, CDR2 YFSETQ. Trimming pared 1 base from V and 4 bases from J, leaving 14 bases between. CDR3 sequence (DNA): TGCGCCAGCAGCTTGCAAACAGGGAGGGGAGAGACCCAGTACTTC. Residues: CASSLQTGRGETQYF. Using reference TRBV5-1 and TRBJ2-5 for the parts outside the CDR3, the full variable domain is KAGVTQTPRYLIKTRGQQVTLSCSPISGHRSVSWYQQTPGQGLQFLFEYFSETQRNKGNFPGRFSGRQFSNSRSEMNVSTLELGDSALYLCASSLQTGRGETQYFGPGTRLLVL.

The chain links TRBV20-1 to TRBJ1-2, with TRBD1 identical over 7 bases. The CDR3 loop spans 15 amino acids. Germline V lookup: CDR1 DFQATT, CDR2 SNEGSKA (reference sequence). Unmatched junction bases numbered 9, after V lost 3 bases and J lost 2 bases. For the CDR3, the DNA is TGCAGTGCTAGGAATCGGGACAGTCGGAACTATGGCTACACCTTC. This gives the protein CSARNRDSRNYGYTF.

Notes on this clonotype: One end of the junction varies from germline; a read error may be responsible. The CDR3 bases are TGTACCACCTCGCCTCGACGTAGCTCCTACGAGCAGTACTTC. Protein product: CTTSPRRSSYEQYF. V is TRBV15 and J is TRBJ2-7; D unresolved. The CDR3 extends over 14 amino acids. Germline values: CDR1 LNHNV, CDR2 YYDKDF (reference sequence).

This rearrangement joins TRBV3-1 to TRBJ1-5; D is unresolved. V lost 1 base, J lost 3 bases, and 4 bases lay in between. This CDR3 is 13 amino acids long. Germline V lookup: CDR1 LGHDT, CDR2 YNNKEL (reference sequence). CDR3 sequence reads: CASSQAYNQPQHF. The CDR3 DNA is TGTGCCAGCAGCCAAGCCTACAATCAGCCCCAGCATTTT.

The chain is built from TRBV11-1 and TRBJ2-2, with a weak D call TRBD1 (6 bases). CDR3 length: 16 residues. Germline V gene sequence: CDR1 SGHAT, CDR2 FQDESV (reference sequence). The V end lost 4 bases, the J end lost 1 base, and 13 bases lay between the germline ends. CDR3 in amino acids: CASSSFPGQNTGELFF. For the CDR3, the DNA is TGTGCCAGCAGCTCATTTCCGGGACAGAACACCGGGGAGCTGTTTTTT.

Only a few counts were recorded for this clonotype. The rearrangement joins TRBV5-1 to TRBJ1-2; D not resolved. The germline V gene encodes CDR1 SGHRS and CDR2 YFSETQ. Trimming pared 4 bases from V and 0 bases from J, leaving 16 bases between. The CDR3 loop spans 16 amino acids. CDR3 sequence: CASSPGPTETNYGYTF. The CDR3 DNA sequence: TGCGCCAGCAGCCCCGGACCGACGGAGACTAACTATGGCTACACCTTC. Complete variable domain (other parts from reference TRBV5-1 and TRBJ1-2): KAGVTQTPRYLIKTRGQQVTLSCSPISGHRSVSWYQQTPGQGLQFLFEYFSETQRNKGNFPGRFSGRQFSNSRSEMNVSTLELGDSALYLCASSPGPTETNYGYTFGSGTRLTVV.

The genes are TRBV11-2 and TRBJ2-7; possibly TRBD1 for D (5 bases). The V gene's germline CDR1 is SGHAT and CDR2 FQNNGV. Deletions cut 3 bases from V and 5 bases from J, with 11 bases between. The CDR3 sequence is 13 residues long. The CDR3 DNA reads as TGTGCCAGCAGCTTTCCAGGGTTCCACGAGCAGTACTTC. Translated: CASSFPGFHEQYF.

This clonotype appeared many times. The J gene is TRBJ2-2, the V gene TRBV9, with TRBD2 matching 12 bases. This CDR3 has 18 residues. Germline CDR1 is SGDLS and CDR2 is YYNGEE. Trimming took 3 bases from V and 3 from J; bases not matched to a gene: 9. Here the CDR3 reads CASSDPTSGGLDTGELFF. The CDR3 bases are TGTGCCAGCAGCGACCCGACTAGCGGGGGCCTAGACACCGGGGAGCTGTTTTTT. Complete variable domain (other parts from reference TRBV9 and TRBJ2-2): DSGVTQTPKHLITATGQRVTLRCSPRSGDLSVYWYQQSLDQGLQFLIQYYNGEERAKGNILERFSAQQFPDLHSELNLSSLELGDSALYFCASSDPTSGGLDTGELFFGEGSRLTVL.

This clonotype has a handful of counts. The genes are TRBV27 and TRBJ2-7, with 7 bases identical to TRBD1. The CDR3 runs 15 residues. CDR1 and CDR2 from the germline V gene are MNHEY and SMNVEV (reference sequence). J gave up 1 base and V 2 bases, and 5 bases lay outside the gene matches. The CDR3 nucleotides read TGTGCCAGCAGTTTAAGAGGGACAGCTTCCTACGAGCAGTACTTC. It yields the protein CASSLRGTASYEQYF.

This clonotype was seen a handful of times. This rearrangement joins TRBV20-1 to TRBJ2-7, with TRBD1 matching over 11 bases. V dropped 6 bases and J dropped 3; count of bases not matched to a gene: 4. CDR1 is DFQATT and CDR2 is SNEGSKA in the germline V gene (reference sequence). CDR3 size: 13 residues. Here the CDR3 reads CSARTGGYYEQYF. The CDR3 DNA reads TGCAGTGCCCGGACAGGGGGCTACTACGAGCAGTACTTC.

This clonotype turned up a few times. This rearrangement joins TRBV28 to TRBJ2-7; D not resolved. The length of the CDR3 is 14 residues. V lost 6 bases and J lost 7, with 19 bases in between. CDR1 and CDR2 from the germline V gene are MDHEN and SYDVKM. The CDR3 DNA sequence: TGTGCCAGCAGAAGACCGGGCCCCGGGTGGGAGCAGTACTTC. It translates to CASRRPGPGWEQYF. Combining the CDR3 with reference TRBV28 and TRBJ2-7 gives the whole variable domain DVKVTQSSRYLVKRTGEKVFLECVQDMDHENMFWYRQDPGLGLRLIYFSYDVKMKEKGDIPEGYSVSREKKERFSLILESASTNQTSMYLCASRRPGPGWEQYFGPGTRLTVT.